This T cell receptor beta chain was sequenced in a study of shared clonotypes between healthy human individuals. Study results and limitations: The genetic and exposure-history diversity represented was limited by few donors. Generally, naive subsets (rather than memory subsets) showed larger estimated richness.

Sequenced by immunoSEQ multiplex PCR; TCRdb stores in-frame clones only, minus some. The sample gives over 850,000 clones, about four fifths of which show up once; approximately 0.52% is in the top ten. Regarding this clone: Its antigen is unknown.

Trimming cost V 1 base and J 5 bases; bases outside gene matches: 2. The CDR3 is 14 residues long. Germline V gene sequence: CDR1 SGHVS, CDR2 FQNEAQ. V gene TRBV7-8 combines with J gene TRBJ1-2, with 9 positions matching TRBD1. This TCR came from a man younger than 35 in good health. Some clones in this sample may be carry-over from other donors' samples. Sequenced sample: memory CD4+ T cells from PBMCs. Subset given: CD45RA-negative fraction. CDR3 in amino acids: CASSLGDRAYGYTF. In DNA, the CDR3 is TGTGCCAGCAGCTTAGGGGACAGGGCATATGGCTACACCTTC.